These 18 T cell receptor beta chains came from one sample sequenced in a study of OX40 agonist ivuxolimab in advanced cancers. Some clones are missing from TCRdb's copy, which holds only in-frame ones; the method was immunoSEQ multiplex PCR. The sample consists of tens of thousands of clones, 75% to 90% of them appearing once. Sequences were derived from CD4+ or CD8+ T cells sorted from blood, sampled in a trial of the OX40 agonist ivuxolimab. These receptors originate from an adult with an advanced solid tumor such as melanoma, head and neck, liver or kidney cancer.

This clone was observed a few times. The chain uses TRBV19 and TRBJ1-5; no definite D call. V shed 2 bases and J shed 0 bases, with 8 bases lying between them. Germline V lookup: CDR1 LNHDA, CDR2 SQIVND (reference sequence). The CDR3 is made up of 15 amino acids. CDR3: CASSILGNSNQPQHF. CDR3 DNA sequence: TGTGCCAGTAGTATATTAGGGAATAGCAATCAGCCCCAGCATTTT.

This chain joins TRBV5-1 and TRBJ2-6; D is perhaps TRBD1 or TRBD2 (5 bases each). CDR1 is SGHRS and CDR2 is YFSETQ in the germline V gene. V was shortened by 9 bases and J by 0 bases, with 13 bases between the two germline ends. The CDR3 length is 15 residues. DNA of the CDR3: TGCGCCACCCGGGACGGAAGCTCTGGGGCCAACGTCCTGACTTTC. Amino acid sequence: CATRDGSSGANVLTF. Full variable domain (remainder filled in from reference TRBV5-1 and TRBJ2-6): KAGVTQTPRYLIKTRGQQVTLSCSPISGHRSVSWYQQTPGQGLQFLFEYFSETQRNKGNFPGRFSGRQFSNSRSEMNVSTLELGDSALYLCATRDGSSGANVLTFGAGSRLTVL.

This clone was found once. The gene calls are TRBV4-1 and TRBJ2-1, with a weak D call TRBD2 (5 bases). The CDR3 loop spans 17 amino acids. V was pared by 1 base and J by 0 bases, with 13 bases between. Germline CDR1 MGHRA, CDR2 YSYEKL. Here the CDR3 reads CASSQVILGGSYNEQFF. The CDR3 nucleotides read TGCGCCAGCAGCCAAGTGATTTTAGGAGGCTCCTACAATGAGCAGTTCTTC.

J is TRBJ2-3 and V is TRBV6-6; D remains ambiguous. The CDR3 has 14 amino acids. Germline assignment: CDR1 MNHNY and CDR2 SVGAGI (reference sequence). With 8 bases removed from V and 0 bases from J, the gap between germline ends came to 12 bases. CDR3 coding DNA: TGTGCCAGCCAGCTTACAACTAGCACAGATACGCAGTATTTT. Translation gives CASQLTTSTDTQYF.

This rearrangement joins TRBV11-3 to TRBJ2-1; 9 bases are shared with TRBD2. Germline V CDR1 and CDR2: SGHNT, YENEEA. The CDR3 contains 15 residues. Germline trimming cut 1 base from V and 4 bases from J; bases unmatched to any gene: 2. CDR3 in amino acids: CASSLGGGVYNEQFF. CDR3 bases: TGTGCCAGCAGCTTAGGCGGGGGGGTATACAATGAGCAGTTCTTC.

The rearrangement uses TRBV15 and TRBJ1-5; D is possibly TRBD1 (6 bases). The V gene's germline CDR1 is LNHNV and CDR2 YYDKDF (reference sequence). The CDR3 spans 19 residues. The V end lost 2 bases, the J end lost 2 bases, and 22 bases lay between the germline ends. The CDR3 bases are TGTGCCACCAGCAGATTATTAACCGGGACACGAAACGGCAATCAGCCCCAGCATTTT. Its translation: CATSRLLTGTRNGNQPQHF.

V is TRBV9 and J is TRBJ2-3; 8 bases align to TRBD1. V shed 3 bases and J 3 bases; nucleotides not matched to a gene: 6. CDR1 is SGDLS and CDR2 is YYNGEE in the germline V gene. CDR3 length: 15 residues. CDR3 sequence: CASSAGQGGTDTQYF. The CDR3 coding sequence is TGTGCCAGCAGCGCCGGACAGGGTGGAACAGATACGCAGTATTTT.

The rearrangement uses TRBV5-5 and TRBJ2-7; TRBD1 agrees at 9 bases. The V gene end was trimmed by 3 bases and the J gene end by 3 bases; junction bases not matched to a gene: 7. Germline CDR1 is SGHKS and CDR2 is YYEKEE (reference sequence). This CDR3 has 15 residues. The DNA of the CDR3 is TGTGCCAGCAGCTCACGCCGACAGGGGGACTACGAGCAGTACTTC. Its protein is CASSSRRQGDYEQYF.

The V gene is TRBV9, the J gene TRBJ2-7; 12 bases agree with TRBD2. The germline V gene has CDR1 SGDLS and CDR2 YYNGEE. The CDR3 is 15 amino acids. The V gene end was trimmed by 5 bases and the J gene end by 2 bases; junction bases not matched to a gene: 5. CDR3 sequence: CASSFGLAGPYEQYF. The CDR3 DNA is TGTGCCAGCAGTTTTGGACTAGCGGGACCCTACGAGCAGTACTTC. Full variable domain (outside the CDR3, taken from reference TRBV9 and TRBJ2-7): DSGVTQTPKHLITATGQRVTLRCSPRSGDLSVYWYQQSLDQGLQFLIQYYNGEERAKGNILERFSAQQFPDLHSELNLSSLELGDSALYFCASSFGLAGPYEQYFGPGTRLTVT.

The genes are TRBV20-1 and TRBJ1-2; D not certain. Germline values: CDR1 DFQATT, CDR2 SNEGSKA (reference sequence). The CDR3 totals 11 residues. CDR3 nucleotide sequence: TGCAGCGCCGCGGGTAACTATGGCTACACCTTC. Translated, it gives CSAAGNYGYTF.

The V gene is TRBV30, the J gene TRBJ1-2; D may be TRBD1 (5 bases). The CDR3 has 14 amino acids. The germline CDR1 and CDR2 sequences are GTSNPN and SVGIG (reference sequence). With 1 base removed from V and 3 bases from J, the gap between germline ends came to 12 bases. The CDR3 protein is CAWSGVEGHYGYTF. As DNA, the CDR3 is TGTGCCTGGAGTGGAGTCGAGGGGCACTATGGCTACACCTTC.

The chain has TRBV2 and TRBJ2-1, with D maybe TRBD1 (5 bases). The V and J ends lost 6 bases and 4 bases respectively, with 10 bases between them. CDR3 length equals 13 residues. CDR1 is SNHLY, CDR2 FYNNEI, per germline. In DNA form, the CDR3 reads TGTGCCAGCAGGACAGAAATATACAATGAGCAGTTCTTC. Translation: CASRTEIYNEQFF.

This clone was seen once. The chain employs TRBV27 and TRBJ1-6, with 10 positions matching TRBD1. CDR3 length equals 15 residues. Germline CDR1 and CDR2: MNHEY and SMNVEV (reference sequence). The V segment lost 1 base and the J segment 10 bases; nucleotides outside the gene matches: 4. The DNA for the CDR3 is TGTGCCAGCAGTTTATGGGACAGGGGTCTGTCACCCCTCCACTTT. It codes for CASSLWDRGLSPLHF.

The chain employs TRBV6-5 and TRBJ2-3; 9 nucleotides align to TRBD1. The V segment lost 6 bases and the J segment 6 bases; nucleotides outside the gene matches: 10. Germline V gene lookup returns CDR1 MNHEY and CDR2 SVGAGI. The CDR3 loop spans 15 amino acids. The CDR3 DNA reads TGTGCCAGCAGGTCCCGGGACAGGGCGGACGATACGCAGTATTTT. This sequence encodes CASRSRDRADDTQYF.

This CDR3 reads CASSLALENYGYTF. The CDR3 nucleotides read TGCGCCAGCAGCTTGGCCCTGGAAAACTATGGCTACACCTTC. This rearrangement joins TRBV5-1 to TRBJ1-2; D not resolved. Germline loops: CDR1 SGHRS, CDR2 YFSETQ. Trimming pared 0 bases from V and 2 bases from J, leaving 8 bases between. The CDR3 has 14 residues.

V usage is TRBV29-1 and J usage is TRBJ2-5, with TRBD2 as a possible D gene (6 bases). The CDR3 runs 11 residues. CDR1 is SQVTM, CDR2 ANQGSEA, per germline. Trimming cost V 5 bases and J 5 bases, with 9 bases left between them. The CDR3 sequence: CSVRREETQYF. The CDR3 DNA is TGCAGCGTTCGGAGGGAGGAGACCCAGTACTTC.

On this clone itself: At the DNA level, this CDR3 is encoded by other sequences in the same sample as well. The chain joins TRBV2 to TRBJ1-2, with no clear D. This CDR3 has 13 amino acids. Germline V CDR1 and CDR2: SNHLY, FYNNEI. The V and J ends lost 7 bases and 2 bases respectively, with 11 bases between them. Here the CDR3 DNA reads TGTGCCAGCAAGGAGGGCCCCAACTATGGCTACACCTTC. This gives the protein CASKEGPNYGYTF.

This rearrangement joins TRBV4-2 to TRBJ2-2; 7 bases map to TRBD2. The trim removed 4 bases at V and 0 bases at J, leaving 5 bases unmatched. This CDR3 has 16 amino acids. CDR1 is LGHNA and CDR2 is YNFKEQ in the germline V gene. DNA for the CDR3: TGTGCCAGCAGCCCCCAAGCGGGGACGAACACCGGGGAGCTGTTTTTT. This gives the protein CASSPQAGTNTGELFF.